This T cell receptor (beta chain) appears in the sequencing data of a study of shared clonotypes between healthy human individuals. Study-level findings and limits: The authors sampled blood alone, and tissue repertoires likely differ.

A remark on this clone: Antigen: not known. Sequence at one end of the junction differs from germline and may be a read error.

With ten immunoSEQ deep assay plates, unsorted PBMC DNA underwent sequencing. Profiling relied on immunoSEQ multiplex PCR, and the TCRdb table lists in-frame clones only, not all of them. The sample has about 520,000 clones, over 70% seen once. This CDR3 is built from 13 residues. Germline CDR1 reads MNHEY; CDR2 reads SVGAGI. The sequenced sample consisted of PBMCs. The sequence derives from a woman in her 40s in good health. Some clones in this sample may be carry-over from other donors' samples. This chain connects TRBV6-5 to TRBJ1-2, with D possibly TRBD1 on 5 matching bases. CDR3 sequence: CAISEQGDYGYTF. The CDR3 DNA is TGTGCCATCAGTGAGCAGGGCGACTATGGCTACACCTTC.